The entry below gives a single T cell receptor (beta chain) sequence along with its context. Its antigen is still unknown. No clone much larger than this one lies a single base away; base qualities are absent. The data derive from a study of cytomegalovirus exposure and HLA in healthy donors (dated by TCRdb to about 2017). With regard to the full study: An earlier analysis of about 530 of the donors reported roughly 300 Gb of sequence data and around 110 million unique TCR beta sequences obtained from 150 million to 200 million T cells. Of the 300 to 500 genotyped donors, approximately 80% were placed in the genetic ancestry cluster associated with self-reported Caucasian donors. An early release covering about 600 HLA-typed donors comprised about 290 gigabases of sequencing data and around 86 million unique TCR sequences. To predict cytomegalovirus infection status, the study combined high-throughput TCR immunosequencing, statistical association of individual TCRs with disease status, and machine learning. Using immunosequencing, the study profiled T cell repertoires from 666 subjects and related those repertoires to cytomegalovirus serostatus. Class I and class II HLA loci were covered by the typing at four-digit resolution. In a later analysis, previously published TCR beta repertoires from about 670 donors were re-analyzed and high-resolution HLA genotyping was added so that TCR occurrence patterns could be studied. Donor age, sex, ethnicity and CMV serostatus were compiled alongside the repertoire data. The study aimed to test whether signatures of past pathogen exposure could be identified by cataloging public T cell receptors. All discovery cohort repertoires had been generated using a single sequencing platform. In an earlier analysis of roughly 580 of the donors, high-throughput TCR beta sequencing was used to judge whether each TCR beta V gene segment behaved as functional or pseudogenic. Genome-wide SNP genotypes for about 60% of the 666 donors were used in a later genetic analysis, which treated that subset as a discovery cohort. Rather than drawing on any new phenotypic data, the later analysis identified candidate immune exposures from TCR beta sequences and the way those sequences occurred across donors. About five DR-DQ haplotypes were treated as single units for association and clustering because of strong linkage in the cohort. Besides the first cohort of 500 to 700 subjects, a separate validation cohort made up of 120 different subjects was used. On average, roughly 250,000 unique TCR beta nucleotide sequences were sequenced per donor among a few hundred genotyped donors of the cohort, with roughly 18% of those sequences being non-productive. The number of donors typed differed by locus, with 629-630 for A, B, C, DRB1 and DQB1, 522 for DQA1, about 610 for DPA1, and approximately 470 for DPB1. What the study reported, not specific to this receptor: Compared with the approximately 600-donor mean, donors in an Asian-associated ancestry cluster had fewer N-insertions in productive TCRs, according to a later genetic analysis. The classifier was reported to diagnose cytomegalovirus status with high specificity and sensitivity in both the original cohort and the validation cohort. Specific HLA alleles were associated with 16,951 TCR beta sequences at a false discovery rate of 0.05 in a later analysis. Because counts were too low, approximately 18 rarely observed V segments, including chromosome 9 orphons, were excluded from the earlier analysis of 500 to 700 of the donors. A few of the identified cytomegalovirus-associated TCR beta chains were confirmed in vitro to be specific for cytomegalovirus antigens. According to a later analysis, TCR association rates differed among HLA loci, with DRB1 alleles showing the most associated TCRs and HLA-C alleles showing the fewest. Assigning TCR associations to individual alleles was difficult when HLA alleles, especially DR and DQ, strongly co-occurred. The sequencing pipeline was judged likely to have produced a cluster of highly shared sequence variants as a technical artifact. Correlated functional status among segregating V segments might reflect linkage disequilibrium, but an unknown experimental factor could not be ruled out. Because some donors lacked HLA typing at each locus, the association tests relied only on the typed subset. In a later analysis, HLA-associated TCR beta chains showed more clonal expansion and lower generation probabilities than non-associated chains that were equally common. An earlier analysis of approximately 590 of the donors showed that most TCR beta V segments appeared in productive rearrangements either about 87% or about 30% of the time, which broadly matched IMGT annotations. A further reported finding was that TCR beta sequences accurately predicted the HLA-A and HLA-B alleles for most subjects in the first cohort. Most TCR sequences were observed very rarely across donors, whereas some public TCRs were present in many individuals. Most CMV-associated TCR beta chains appeared to be HLA-restricted in a later analysis, and the HLA associations seemed to be driven largely by CMV exposure. Sequencing depth was assumed to be roughly uniform across donors in the presence/absence analyses, though that assumption may not hold. V-gene and J-gene trimming of TCR beta chains was associated with a missense DCLRE1C variant in a later genetic analysis, and the association was replicated in an independent cohort. The study gave a list of under 200 TCR beta chains associated with cytomegalovirus. A later analysis reported that several top co-occurrence clusters appeared linked to parvovirus B19, influenza, CMV and Epstein-Barr virus. It was suggested by the authors that the approach could potentially be generalized to other disease states and immunological phenotypes. In this cohort, only TCR beta chains were sequenced, and detectable features were limited by the absence of alpha or paired-chain data. For the cohort, immune exposure information was limited to CMV serostatus.

In total, roughly 670 healthy bone marrow donors made up the cohort. At the time of sampling, every cohort member was nominally healthy, though immune exposures that went unrecorded were likely present. The donor tested CMV seronegative and was one of the 352 seronegative cohort members. Every donor gave a peripheral blood sample, and the peripheral blood mononuclear cells from that sample were used for TCR beta sequencing. Genomic DNA extraction from the blood cell samples was performed with the Qiagen DNeasy Blood Extraction Kit. The library was prepared using the immunoSEQ multiplex PCR assay. A mixture of 60 forward primers for TCR Vbeta segments and 13 reverse primers for TCR Jbeta segments was used in the multiplex PCR. The CDR3 region of rearranged TCR beta genes was amplified from genomic DNA by a multiplex PCR assay. Amplified TCR beta libraries were sequenced as 87-base-pair reads on the Illumina HiSeq System. The authors' analysis ran thus. Across the 700 or so repertoires, a later analysis counted roughly 77 million unique TCR beta chains, approximately 12 million of which were shared by at least two donors. To remove PCR and sequencing errors, raw reads were error-corrected and collapsed into unique sequences using a nearest-neighbor algorithm that merged closely related sequences. CDR3 sequences were aligned to IMGT reference sequences to assign V, D and J gene segments. For a sequence to be retained, a match of at least six nucleotides was required to both a V gene segment and a J gene segment. Rearrangements were classified as productive when the CDR3 lacked stop codons and remained in frame with V and J, and all other rearrangements were classified as non-productive. CDR3 was defined by IMGT convention, running from the second conserved V-encoded cysteine to the conserved J-encoded phenylalanine. The earlier analysis of 450 to 750 of the donors excluded any sequence lacking an unambiguous match to a single V gene segment. In an earlier analysis of almost 600 of the donors, a V segment was called functional when productive rearrangements were above 56.7%, and segregating when the standard deviation between donors exceeded 5%. A statistical classification framework was built for diagnosing cytomegalovirus status from the catalog of TCR beta chain sequences. A later analysis assigned V and J genes by comparing TCR nucleotide sequences with IMGT/GENE-DB human TR gene sequences. A later analysis assigned CDR3 sequences and most-parsimonious VDJ recombination scenarios with the TCRdist pipeline. A later analysis defined each TCR beta chain by its CDR3 amino acid sequence plus V-gene family, and excluded reads lacking a unique V-gene family. As a way to deal with suspected cross-contamination and a sequencing artifact, a later analysis dropped approximately 570 nucleotide sequences that were highly shared and had low generation probability. In a later analysis, a clonal expansion index for each public chain was calculated from normalized within-repertoire ranks of inferred template counts. In a later analysis, generation probabilities were computed using a VDJ recombination model fitted to out-of-frame rearrangements, and the results were checked against IGoR. In a later analysis, hypergeometric tests were used to score TCR-TCR, TCR-HLA and TCR-CMV co-occurrence, with a repertoire-size bias correction applied to TCR pairs. False discovery rates were estimated in a later analysis by permuting HLA or CMV assignments 20 times. A later analysis grouped co-occurring TCRs with DBSCAN, adding TCRdist sequence similarity when clustering within HLA-allele-positive subsets. For co-occurrence clustering, repertoires with fewer than 30,000 or more than 120,000 public chains were excluded, along with a handful of repertoires with anomalous nucleotide sharing. TCRdb provides this immuneACCESS table in a form limited to in-frame rearrangements. Some clones are lacking; in checked studies, under half of them reflect an unresolved V gene, and why the rest are absent is not known. V and J calls and clone size follow that table, whereas D and trimming were derived from the DNA. Across this sample there are approximately 190,000 clones, with more than 65% seen only once. Around 1.9% of the sample comes from the top ten.

Material: PBMCs. The clonotype comes from a woman in her twenties or thirties in good health and CMV-seronegative.

The nucleotides read TGCGCCAGCAGCTTGGAGAGACAGGGGGCGGGAGAAAAACTGTTTTTT. The translation is CASSLERQGAGEKLFF. This receptor chain uses TRBV5-1 and TRBJ1-4, and 10 bases in between align with TRBD1. The germline V gene sets CDR1 to SGHRS and CDR2 to YFSETQ. V and J are trimmed by 0 bases and 8 bases, and the gene matches miss 7 bases of the junction. The CDR3 holds 16 amino acids from the cysteine to the phenylalanine. Just CDR3 DNA is preserved here, 48 bases in frame from base 1.